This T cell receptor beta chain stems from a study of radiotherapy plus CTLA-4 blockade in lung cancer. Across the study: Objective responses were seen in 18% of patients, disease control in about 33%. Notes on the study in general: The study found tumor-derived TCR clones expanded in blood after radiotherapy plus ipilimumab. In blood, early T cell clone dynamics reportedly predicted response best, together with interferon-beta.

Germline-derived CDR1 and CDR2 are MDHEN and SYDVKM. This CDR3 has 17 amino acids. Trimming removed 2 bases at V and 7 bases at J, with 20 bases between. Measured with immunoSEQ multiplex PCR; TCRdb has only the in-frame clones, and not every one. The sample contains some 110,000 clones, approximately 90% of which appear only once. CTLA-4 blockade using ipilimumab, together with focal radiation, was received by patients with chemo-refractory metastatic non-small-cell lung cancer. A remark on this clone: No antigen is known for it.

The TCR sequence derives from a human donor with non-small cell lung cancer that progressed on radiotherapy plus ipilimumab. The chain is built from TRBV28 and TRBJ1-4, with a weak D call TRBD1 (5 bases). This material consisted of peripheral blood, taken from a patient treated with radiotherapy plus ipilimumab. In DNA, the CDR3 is TGTGCCAGCAGTTTACCTGGATTGGGCAGGGTGGGTGAAAAACTGTTTTTT. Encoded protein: CASSLPGLGRVGEKLFF.